These T cell receptor beta chains were read from a single sample in a study of cytomegalovirus exposure and HLA in healthy donors. Only in-frame clones appear in the TCRdb table, and some are missing; sequencing was by immunoSEQ multiplex PCR. The data show around 150,000 clones, around 83% seen once. Sequences were obtained from PBMCs. The receptors were sampled from a girl aged 2 to 9 in good health and CMV-seropositive. CDR3s include the opening cysteine and the closing phenylalanine or tryptophan. D genes are given only for firm matches. Expanded clones get a size class; other rows say once, few or many, or leave the size out.

J: TRBJ2-1
D: TRBD1
size: NA
V: TRBV5-6
DNA: TGTGCCAGCAGCGCAGGGACAGGGAATTCCTACAATGAGCAGTTCTTC
CDR3: CASSAGTGNSYNEQFF

J: TRBJ1-1
D: NA
size: NA
V: TRBV2
DNA: TGTGCCAGCAGTCAGCAGGGTATGAACACTGAAGCTTTCTTT
CDR3: CASSQQGMNTEAFF

J: TRBJ2-7
D: TRBD1
size: NA
V: TRBV30
DNA: TGTGCCTGGACTGGGACAGGGGTTGGCGAGCAGTACTTC
CDR3: CAWTGTGVGEQYF

J: TRBJ2-5
D: NA
size: once
V: TRBV27
DNA: TGTGCCAGCAGTTTGCGACACCTCCGGGGAGGCGGAGGGGAGACCCAGTACTTC
CDR3: CASSLRHLRGGGGETQYF

J: TRBJ1-1
D: NA
size: NA
V: TRBV30
DNA: TGTGCCTGGTGGACCTACAGGGTCACTGAAGCTTTCTTT
CDR3: CAWWTYRVTEAFF

J: TRBJ2-2
D: TRBD1
size: NA
V: TRBV2
DNA: TGTGCCAGCAGTAAAAACCGGGACAGGGTTTATATGGGGGAGCTGTTTTTT
CDR3: CASSKNRDRVYMGELFF

J: TRBJ1-1
D: NA
size: NA
V: TRBV27
DNA: TGTGCCAGCAGTATCCGAACTGATACTGAAGCTTTCTTT
CDR3: CASSIRTDTEAFF

J: TRBJ2-2
D: NA
size: NA
V: TRBV30
DNA: TGTGCCTGGAGTGTAAGCGGACCAGTCGGGGAGCTGTTTTTT
CDR3: CAWSVSGPVGELFF

J: TRBJ1-4
D: TRBD1
size: NA
V: TRBV28
DNA: TGTGCCAGCAGTCCCTATCAGGGGGCGGGTAATGAAAAACTGTTTTTT
CDR3: CASSPYQGAGNEKLFF

J: TRBJ2-7
D: TRBD2
size: once
V: TRBV6-5
DNA: TGTGCCAGCAGTTACGGCGGGACTAGCGGGATCCACGAGCAGTACTTC
CDR3: CASSYGGTSGIHEQYF

J: TRBJ1-2
D: TRBD1
size: NA
V: TRBV5-1
DNA: TGCGCCAGCAGCTTGGTGGCTGGACAGGGTTATGGCTACACCTTC
CDR3: CASSLVAGQGYGYTF

J: TRBJ2-2
D: NA
size: NA
V: TRBV5-4
DNA: TGTGCCAGCAGCTCTGGACTCACCGGGGAGCTGTTTTTT
CDR3: CASSSGLTGELFF

J: TRBJ1-1
D: TRBD1
size: NA
V: TRBV6-6
DNA: TGTGCCAGCACCGCCTCCGGGACAGGGGGCACTGAAGCTTTCTTT
CDR3: CASTASGTGGTEAFF

J: TRBJ1-2
D: TRBD1
size: few
V: TRBV2
DNA: TGTGCCAGCACGACAACAGGGGCCCTCTATGGCTACACCTTC
CDR3: CASTTTGALYGYTF

J: TRBJ1-3
D: NA
size: few
V: TRBV5-1
DNA: TGCGCCAGCAGCGTAGCTGGACTATCTGGAAACACCATATATTTT
CDR3: CASSVAGLSGNTIYF

J: TRBJ1-4
D: TRBD1
size: NA
V: TRBV15
DNA: TGTGCCACCAGCAGGGACAGGGGACCTAATGAAAAACTGTTTTTT
CDR3: CATSRDRGPNEKLFF

J: TRBJ2-2
D: TRBD2
size: NA
V: TRBV30
DNA: TGTGCCTGGAGTTGGCCGCCGGGGGGGGTCGGGGAGCTGTTTTTT
CDR3: CAWSWPPGGVGELFF

J: TRBJ1-1
D: TRBD1
size: once
V: TRBV19
DNA: TGTGCCAGTAATAGGGACAGTAATTTGAACACTGAAGCTTTCTTT
CDR3: CASNRDSNLNTEAFF

J: TRBJ2-3
D: TRBD1
size: NA
V: TRBV5-1
DNA: TGCGCCAGCCGTCGGACAGGATACACAGATACGCAGTATTTT
CDR3: CASRRTGYTDTQYF

J: TRBJ2-3
D: TRBD2
size: NA
V: TRBV28
DNA: TGTGCCAGCAGTTTAGCGGGAGGGTATTGGGATACGCAGTATTTT
CDR3: CASSLAGGYWDTQYF

J: TRBJ1-1
D: TRBD1
size: once
V: TRBV15
DNA: TGTGCCACCAGCGAGACAGGGAGAGGAACTGAAGCTTTCTTT
CDR3: CATSETGRGTEAFF

J: TRBJ2-7
D: NA
size: NA
V: TRBV25-1
DNA: TGTGCCGCCGAAGACAAAGGGGGCTACGAGCAGTACTTC
CDR3: CAAEDKGGYEQYF

J: TRBJ1-4
D: TRBD1
size: NA
V: TRBV5-4
DNA: TGTGCCAGCAGGGCGTCGGTGACAGGGGCTGAAAAACTGTTTTTT
CDR3: CASRASVTGAEKLFF

J: TRBJ1-5
D: TRBD1
size: NA
V: TRBV6-5
DNA: TGTGCCACCCGAGGGACAGTAAATCAGCCCCAGCATTTT
CDR3: CATRGTVNQPQHF

J: TRBJ2-1
D: TRBD1
size: NA
V: TRBV5-1
DNA: TGCGCCAGCAGCTTATTTGAGACAGGGAATGAGCAGTTCTTC
CDR3: CASSLFETGNEQFF

J: TRBJ2-3
D: NA
size: NA
V: TRBV6-1
DNA: TGTGCCAGCAGACCTAGCCCAGGCACAGATACGCAGTATTTT
CDR3: CASRPSPGTDTQYF

J: TRBJ1-3
D: TRBD1
size: few
V: TRBV13
DNA: TGTGCCAGCAGCTTCCGGGACAGGGGCGGCGGAAACACCATATATTTT
CDR3: CASSFRDRGGGNTIYF

J: TRBJ2-7
D: NA
size: NA
V: TRBV6-5
DNA: TGTGCCAGCAGTTACGGGGGGGGCAGGGACGAGCAGTACTTC
CDR3: CASSYGGGRDEQYF